Following are 30 T cell receptor beta chains from one sample sequenced in a study of blood T cell repertoires in COVID-19. Clones were read by immunoSEQ multiplex PCR, and TCRdb kept only the in-frame ones, dropping some. This sample has approximately 160,000 clones; roughly 85% occur once, and the top ten carry roughly 4.5%. Sequencing was carried out using PBMCs or T cells enriched from blood (not recorded which). Receptors originate from a woman in her forties or fifties who had recovered from COVID-19.

The chain is built from TRBV6-5 and TRBJ1-2; 8 nucleotides line up with TRBD1. V lost 5 bases to trimming and J lost 1 base; unmatched junction nucleotides: 3. This CDR3 contains 14 residues. CDR1 and CDR2 from the germline V gene are MNHEY and SVGAGI. The CDR3 DNA sequence: TGTGCCAGCAGTCGGACAGGGAATAACTATGGCTACACCTTC. Amino acid sequence: CASSRTGNNYGYTF.

This chain joins TRBV28 and TRBJ2-7; TRBD1 matches at 9 bases. Germline CDR1 and CDR2: MDHEN and SYDVKM. This CDR3 region has 17 residues. The ends lost 6 bases at V and 3 bases at J; junction bases unmatched: 15. CDR3 residues: CASSSSGGQGPRYEQYV. In DNA, the CDR3 is TGTGCCAGCAGCTCGTCCGGGGGACAGGGTCCCCGCTACGAGCAGTACGTC.

V and J are TRBV19 and TRBJ2-2; 7 bases map to TRBD2. Trimming took 3 bases from V and 6 from J; bases not matched to a gene: 7. This CDR3 spans 15 amino acids. Germline CDR1 is LNHDA and CDR2 is SQIVND (reference sequence). The CDR3 reads CASSIWGSGAGELFF. CDR3 sequence (DNA): TGTGCCAGTAGTATTTGGGGGAGCGGGGCCGGGGAGCTGTTTTTT.

This rearrangement joins TRBV3-1 (or the pseudogene TRBV3-2) to TRBJ1-1, with a weak D call TRBD1 (6 bases). Trimming took off 1 base at V and 1 base at J, with 19 bases between the two ends. The length of the CDR3 is 18 residues. CDR1 LGHDT and CDR2 YNNKEL come from the germline V gene (reference sequence). CDR3 nucleotide sequence: TGTGCCAGCAGCCAAGCTCCGCCGTGGCTGGGGGCGAACACTGAAGCTTTCTTT. Protein product: CASSQAPPWLGANTEAFF.

The V gene is TRBV6-6, the J gene TRBJ1-4; D is perhaps TRBD1 (6 bases). Trimming removed 4 bases from V and 1 base from J, with 10 bases in between. CDR1 MNHNY and CDR2 SVGAGI come from the germline V gene (reference sequence). The length of the CDR3 is 15 residues. CDR3 residues: CASSSNRVTNEKLFF. CDR3 coding DNA: TGTGCCAGCAGTTCGAACAGGGTAACTAATGAAAAACTGTTTTTT.

The chain couples TRBV9 to TRBJ2-1; D is perhaps TRBD1 (6 bases). CDR1 and CDR2 from the germline V gene are SGDLS and YYNGEE. This CDR3 is 14 amino acids long. Deletions cut 5 bases from V and 5 bases from J, with 14 bases between. CDR3 DNA sequence: TGTGCCAGCAGAAGGGGGTTGTTGGACAATGAGCAGTTCTTC. Protein: CASRRGLLDNEQFF.

This clone was seen a single time. J is TRBJ2-1 and V is TRBV12-5; TRBD2 agrees at 7 bases. The CDR3 consists of 15 residues. V was clipped by 7 bases and J by 4 bases; unmatched bases: 10. Per germline, CDR1 LGHNT and CDR2 FRNRAP. The CDR3 sequence is CASARPASGYNEQFF. In DNA form, the CDR3 reads TGTGCTAGTGCCCGCCCGGCTAGCGGTTACAATGAGCAGTTCTTC.

This clone was seen a handful of times. The V call is TRBV2, the J call TRBJ1-5; tentatively, D is TRBD1 (5 bases). Germline V gene sequence: CDR1 SNHLY, CDR2 FYNNEI. The V and J ends lost 4 bases and 10 bases respectively, with 17 bases between them. CDR3 length equals 14 residues. CDR3 coding DNA: TGTGCCAGCAGTGGCGGTCGCAAGACAGACCCCCAGCATTTT. This sequence encodes CASSGGRKTDPQHF.

The chain recombines TRBV5-8 with TRBJ2-5, with 7 bases that match TRBD2. V trimming: 0 bases; J trimming: 4 bases; junction bases outside the gene matches: 3. Germline-derived CDR1 and CDR2 are SGHTS and YDEGEE. This CDR3 contains 14 residues. The CDR3 bases are TGTGCCAGCAGCTTGGGGACTAGGCCAGAGACCCAGTACTTC. This gives the protein CASSLGTRPETQYF.

This chain links TRBV21-1 with TRBJ2-7; the table names TRBD1, a call not compared with the DNA. TRBV21-1 is a pseudogene segment. This CDR3 contains 14 residues. The CDR3, as DNA: TGTGCCAGCAGCAAAAAGGGGGACCCCTACGAGCAGTACGTC. The encoded protein is CASSKKGDPYEQYV.

This clone was found once. The V gene is TRBV12-3 or TRBV12-4, the J gene TRBJ1-4, with unresolved D. The CDR3 runs 13 residues. Trimming cost V 3 bases and J 11 bases, with 13 bases left between them. The CDR3 region is CASSFSFSEKLFF. The CDR3 DNA reads TGTGCCAGCAGTTTTTCATTTAGTGAGAAACTGTTTTTT.

The count of this clone is one. The rearrangement uses TRBV5-1 and TRBJ1-1; D might be TRBD1 (6 bases). CDR3 length: 15 amino acids. Per the germline V gene, CDR1 is SGHRS and CDR2 is YFSETQ. The germline V and J ends were trimmed by 4 bases and 5 bases, with 18 bases remaining between them. The CDR3 sequence is CASSLLPGQGTEAFF. The CDR3 DNA reads as TGCGCCAGCAGCCTACTCCCGGGACAAGGGACTGAAGCTTTCTTT. Based on the CDR3 plus reference TRBV5-1 and TRBJ1-1, the full variable domain is KAGVTQTPRYLIKTRGQQVTLSCSPISGHRSVSWYQQTPGQGLQFLFEYFSETQRNKGNFPGRFSGRQFSNSRSEMNVSTLELGDSALYLCASSLLPGQGTEAFFGQGTRLTVV.

The genes are TRBV30 and TRBJ1-2; 9 positions match TRBD1. The CDR3 length is 14 residues. V lost 4 bases and J lost 2; bases outside the gene matches: 5. Germline CDR1 GTSNPN, CDR2 SVGIG (reference sequence). CDR3 coding DNA: TGTGCCTGGAATACCGGGACAGGGAACTATGGCTACACCTTC. Translation gives CAWNTGTGNYGYTF.

V gene TRBV6-1 combines with J gene TRBJ1-5; D is undetermined. The V end was cut by 1 base, the J end by 6 bases, with 13 bases between. The V gene's germline CDR1 is MNHNS and CDR2 SASEGT. The CDR3 has 15 amino acids. CDR3 nucleotide sequence: TGTGCCAGCAGTGAAGTACCGTCATTGCGTCAGCCCCAGCATTTT. Translated, it gives CASSEVPSLRQPQHF.

The chain carries TRBV27 and TRBJ1-2; 7 nucleotides match TRBD1. The CDR3 is made up of 14 amino acids. V lost 7 bases to trimming and J lost 5 bases; unmatched junction nucleotides: 10. The germline CDR1 and CDR2 sequences are MNHEY and SMNVEV (reference sequence). The CDR3 spells CASKAFMGQYGYTF. CDR3 nucleotides: TGTGCCAGCAAAGCGTTTATGGGACAGTATGGCTACACCTTC.

The gene calls are TRBV18 and TRBJ2-1, with a tentative D call TRBD2 (6 bases). The CDR3 is 14 amino acids. Per germline, CDR1 KGHSH and CDR2 LQKENI. Trimming pared 1 base from V and 8 bases from J, leaving 12 bases between. The CDR3 protein is CASSPLGGQDEQFF. Written as DNA, the CDR3 is TGTGCCAGCTCACCACTCGGGGGTCAGGATGAGCAGTTCTTC. The full variable domain, in which reference TRBV18 and TRBJ2-1 provide the parts outside the CDR3, is NAGVMQNPRHLVRRRGQEARLRCSPMKGHSHVYWYRQLPEEGLKFMVYLQKENIIDESGMPKERFSAEFPKEGPSILRIQQVVRGDSAAYFCASSPLGGQDEQFFGPGTRLTVL.

The V call is TRBV28, the J call TRBJ1-1; 7 bases fit TRBD1. J lost 4 bases, V lost 5 bases, and 10 bases had no gene match. Germline-derived CDR1 and CDR2 are MDHEN and SYDVKM. The CDR3 has 15 amino acids. The CDR3: CASSPRQGALTEAFF. The CDR3 nucleotides are TGTGCCAGCAGTCCGAGACAGGGTGCACTCACTGAAGCTTTCTTT. Supplemented by reference TRBV28 and TRBJ1-1, the full variable domain reads DVKVTQSSRYLVKRTGEKVFLECVQDMDHENMFWYRQDPGLGLRLIYFSYDVKMKEKGDIPEGYSVSREKKERFSLILESASTNQTSMYLCASSPRQGALTEAFFGQGTRLTVV.

CDR3 nucleotides: TGTGCCAGCAGCATGGCGCGGGGCGATCAGCCCCAGCATTTT. Amino acids: CASSMARGDQPQHF. The chain combines TRBV27 with TRBJ1-5; D is possibly TRBD1 (5 bases). CDR1 is MNHEY and CDR2 is SMNVEV in the germline V gene (reference sequence). CDR3 size: 14 residues. V gave up 6 bases and J gave up 5 bases, with 14 bases separating them.

This clone has only a few counts. The J gene is TRBJ2-1, the V gene TRBV7-2; no reliable D call. This CDR3 is built from 14 residues. Per germline, CDR1 SGHTA and CDR2 FQGNSA. Trimming shortened V by 0 bases and J by 5 bases, and 8 bases separated the two germline ends. CDR3 nucleotide sequence: TGTGCCAGCAGCTTAGCGTATTCCGACAATGAGCAGTTCTTC. Translated, it gives CASSLAYSDNEQFF. Based on the CDR3 plus reference TRBV7-2 and TRBJ2-1, the full variable domain is GAGVSQSPSNKVTEKGKDVELRCDPISGHTALYWYRQSLGQGLEFLIYFQGNSAPDKSGLPSDRFSAERTGGSVSTLTIQRTQQEDSAVYLCASSLAYSDNEQFFGPGTRLTVL.

The CDR3 nucleotides are TGTGCCACCAGTTCCTCGGAGGGGAGGAGAACCGGGGAGCTGTTTTTT. Translating it yields CATSSSEGRRTGELFF. This chain links TRBV24-1 with TRBJ2-2; perhaps TRBD2 as D (6 bases). The CDR3 is 16 amino acids. CDR1 is KGHDR and CDR2 is SFDVKD in the germline V gene. V was cut by 6 bases and J by 5 bases, with 18 bases left in between.

The V and J genes are TRBV2 and TRBJ2-1, with 8 nucleotides matching TRBD1. This CDR3 spans 15 amino acids. Unmatched junction bases numbered 2, after V lost 4 bases and J lost 0 bases. Germline CDR1 is SNHLY and CDR2 is FYNNEI. CDR3 in DNA: TGTGCCAGCAGTGGACAGGGGAGCTCCTACAATGAGCAGTTCTTC. It yields the protein CASSGQGSSYNEQFF.

This chain links TRBV7-9 with TRBJ2-3; possible D gene TRBD2, 6 bases. V dropped 5 bases and J dropped 2 bases, with 11 bases sitting between them. Germline CDR1 and CDR2: SEHNR and FQNEAQ (reference sequence). The CDR3 totals 14 residues. DNA of the CDR3: TGTGCCAGCAGCCACGGGAGATTCACAGATACGCAGTATTTT. Translation gives CASSHGRFTDTQYF.

This chain uses TRBV9 with TRBJ2-2; TRBD1 aligns across 10 bases. The CDR3 is made up of 15 amino acids. Germline CDR1 is SGDLS and CDR2 is YYNGEE. The V gene end was trimmed by 0 bases and the J gene end by 6 bases; junction bases not matched to a gene: 2. CDR3 sequence reads: CASSVEGQGPGELFF. The CDR3 DNA sequence: TGTGCCAGCAGCGTAGAGGGACAGGGGCCCGGGGAGCTGTTTTTT.

The chain combines TRBV29-1 with TRBJ1-3; D is uncertain. Germline V gene data show CDR1 as SQVTM and CDR2 as ANQGSEA. The CDR3 totals 12 residues. Trimming took 7 bases from V and 0 from J, leaving 7 bases between them. CDR3 protein: CSGGSSGNTIYF. CDR3 nucleotide sequence: TGCAGCGGAGGCAGCTCTGGAAACACCATATATTTT. The complete variable domain, with remaining parts taken from reference TRBV29-1 and TRBJ1-3, reads SAVISQKPSRDICQRGTSLTIQCQVDSQVTMMFWYRQQPGQSLTLIATANQGSEATYESGFVIDKFPISRPNLTFSTLTVSNMSPEDSSIYLCSGGSSGNTIYFGEGSWLTVV.

This chain uses TRBV28 with TRBJ1-1; D is uncertain. CDR3 length equals 13 residues. V shed 6 bases and J shed 0 bases, with 8 bases lying between them. Germline CDR1 is MDHEN and CDR2 is SYDVKM. Here the CDR3 reads CASRAVMNTEAFF. The CDR3, as DNA: TGTGCCAGCAGGGCAGTTATGAACACTGAAGCTTTCTTT.

This clone has a count of ten or more. The chain uses TRBV7-8 and TRBJ2-1; 10 nucleotides align to TRBD2. V lost 5 bases and J lost 8; bases outside the gene matches: 15. Germline CDR1 reads SGHVS; CDR2 reads FQNEAQ. CDR3 length equals 17 residues. CDR3 residues: CASSPGVAGGLLDEQFF. The CDR3 region has the DNA TGTGCCAGCAGCCCGGGGGTAGCGGGGGGACTATTGGATGAGCAGTTCTTC.

This clone showed up just a few times. In DNA, the CDR3 is TGTGCCAGCAGCTTACCCGACAGGGGTAGGGGGTACACTGAAGCTTTCTTT. As protein: CASSLPDRGRGYTEAFF. The chain is built from TRBV5-4 and TRBJ1-1, with 8 bases identical to TRBD1. The CDR3 covers 17 residues. J lost 3 bases, V lost 2 bases, and 12 bases had no gene match. CDR1 is SGHNT and CDR2 is YYREEE in the germline V gene (reference sequence).

This chain links TRBV5-1 with TRBJ2-3; 14 bases are shared with TRBD2. V lost 2 bases, J lost 1 base, and 3 bases stayed unmatched. The CDR3 runs 17 residues. Germline V gene data show CDR1 as SGHRS and CDR2 as YFSETQ. In nucleotides, the CDR3 is TGCGCCAGCAGCTTCGGACTAGCGGGGGGCCGCACAGATACGCAGTATTTT. Encoded protein: CASSFGLAGGRTDTQYF.

The table lists this clone with a few counts. The genes are TRBV6-4 and TRBJ2-1; 13 bases map to TRBD2. In germline, CDR1 is MRHNA, CDR2 SNTAGT. This CDR3 has 14 amino acids. Germline trimming cut 4 bases from V and 8 bases from J; bases unmatched to any gene: 2. Written as DNA, the CDR3 is TGTGCCAGCAGTGTACTAGCGGGGGGGTATGAGCAGTTCTTC. Its translation: CASSVLAGGYEQFF.

The CDR3 loop is CASSTRDRGNSPLHF. CDR3 DNA: TGTGCCAGCAGTACTCGGGACAGGGGTAACTCACCCCTCCACTTT. The chain has TRBV28 and TRBJ1-6; 10 nucleotides line up with TRBD1. The CDR3 loop spans 15 amino acids. From germline, CDR1 is MDHEN and CDR2 SYDVKM. J was trimmed by 10 bases and V by 5 bases; bases with no gene match: 8.